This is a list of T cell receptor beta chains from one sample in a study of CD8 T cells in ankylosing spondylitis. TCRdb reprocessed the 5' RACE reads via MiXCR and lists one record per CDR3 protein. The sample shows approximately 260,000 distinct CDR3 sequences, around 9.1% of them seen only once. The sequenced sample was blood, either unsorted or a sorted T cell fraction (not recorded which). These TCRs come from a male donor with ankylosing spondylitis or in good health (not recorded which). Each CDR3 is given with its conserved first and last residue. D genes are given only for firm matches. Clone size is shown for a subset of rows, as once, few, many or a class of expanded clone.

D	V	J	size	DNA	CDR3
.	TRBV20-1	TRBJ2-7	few	TGCAGTGCTAACCGGGACACCTCCTACGAGCAGTACTTC	CSANRDTSYEQYF
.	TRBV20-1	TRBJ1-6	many	TGCAGTGCACCTTCTACTAATTCACCCCTCCACTTT	CSAPSTNSPLHF
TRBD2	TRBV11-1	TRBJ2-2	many	TGTGCCAGCAGCTTAGAACGGGCGGGGGGCCTGAACACCGGGGAGCTGTTTTTT	CASSLERAGGLNTGELFF
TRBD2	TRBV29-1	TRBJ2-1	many	TGCAGCACCCGGACTAGCGGGAGTCCCAATGAGCAGTTCTTC	CSTRTSGSPNEQFF
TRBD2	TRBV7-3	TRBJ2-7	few	TGTGCCAGCAGCTTACGACTAGCGGGGTCCTACGAGCAGTACTTC	CASSLRLAGSYEQYF
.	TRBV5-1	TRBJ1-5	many	TGCGCCAGCAGCTTGCGGCCCGGGGATCAGCCCCAGCATTTT	CASSLRPGDQPQHF
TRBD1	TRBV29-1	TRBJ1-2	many	TGCAGCGTTTACCGGGACAGGGTTTCGAGGGATGGCTACACCTTC	CSVYRDRVSRDGYTF
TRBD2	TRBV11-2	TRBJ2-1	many	TGTGCCAGCAGCTTAGGGCGGGGGGGCCGCAATGAGCAGTTCTTC	CASSLGRGGRNEQFF
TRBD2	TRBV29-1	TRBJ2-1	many	TGCAGCGTTACGGGTCTCCGCGGGAGTCAAAATGAGCAGTTCTTC	CSVTGLRGSQNEQFF
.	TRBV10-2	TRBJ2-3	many	TGCGCCAGCACCACCGGGATGACAGATACGCAGTATTTT	CASTTGMTDTQYF
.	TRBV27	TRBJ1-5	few	TGTGCCAGCAGCCCGATTGCAGATCAGCCCCAGCATTTT	CASSPIADQPQHF
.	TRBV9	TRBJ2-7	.	TGTGCCAGCAGCGTTCGGGGCGTCGACGAGCAGTACTTC	CASSVRGVDEQYF
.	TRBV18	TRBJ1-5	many	TGTGCCAGCTCATCTCTCGGACAGACGGGGTTGCAGCCCCAGCATTTT	CASSSLGQTGLQPQHF
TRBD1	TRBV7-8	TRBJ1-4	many	TGTGCCAGCAGCTACCAGGGACAGCTTAATGAAAAACTGTTTTTT	CASSYQGQLNEKLFF
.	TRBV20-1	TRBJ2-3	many	TGCAGTGCCGCCGGACCATCTGGCACAGATACGCAGTATTTT	CSAAGPSGTDTQYF
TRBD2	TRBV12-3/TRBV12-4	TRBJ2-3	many	TGTGCCAGCAGCAAAGCAGGGACTAGCGGGGGAGGAGATACGCAGTATTTT	CASSKAGTSGGGDTQYF
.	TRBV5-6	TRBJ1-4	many	TGTGCCAGCAGCTTGGTTGGGGAGAATAATGAAAAACTGTTTTTT	CASSLVGENNEKLFF
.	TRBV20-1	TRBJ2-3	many	TGCAGTGCTAGAGCTCCCTTAGGGAGCACAGATACGCAGTATTTT	CSARAPLGSTDTQYF
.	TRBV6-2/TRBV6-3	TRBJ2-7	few	TGTGCCAGCGGTACAGATTGGAGGGGGCGCCCCTCCTACGAGCAGTACTTC	CASGTDWRGRPSYEQYF
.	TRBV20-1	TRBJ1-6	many	TGCAGTGCTAGAGATCAGGGGAGCTCACCCCTCCACTTT	CSARDQGSSPLHF
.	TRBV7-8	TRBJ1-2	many	TGTGCCAGCAGCGTAACCGACCGTCTCTATGGCTACACCTTC	CASSVTDRLYGYTF
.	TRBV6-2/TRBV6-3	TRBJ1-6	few	TGTGCCAGCACCTATTTGAATTCACCCCTCCACTTT	CASTYLNSPLHF
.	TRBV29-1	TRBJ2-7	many	TGCAGCGTTCATGGGCGCTACGAGCAGTACTTC	CSVHGRYEQYF
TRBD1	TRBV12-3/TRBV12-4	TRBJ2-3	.	TGTGCCAGCAGTTTAGCAAAAGGGGGCCCTTCTTACACGCAGTATTTT	CASSLAKGGPSYTQYF
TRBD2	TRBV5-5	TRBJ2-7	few	TGTGCCAGCAGCCCAAGACCCGGGGGACTAGATGACGAGCAGTACTTC	CASSPRPGGLDDEQYF
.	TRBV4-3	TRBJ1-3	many	TGCGCCAGCAGCCAAGGGGCGGGGGCTGGAGGAAACACCATATATTTT	CASSQGAGAGGNTIYF
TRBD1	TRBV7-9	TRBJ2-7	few	TGTGCCAGCGGGACAGGTTCCTACGAGCAGTACTTC	CASGTGSYEQYF
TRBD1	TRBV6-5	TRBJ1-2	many	TGTGCCAGCAGGCAGGGGGAAAGAGGCTACACCTTC	CASRQGERGYTF
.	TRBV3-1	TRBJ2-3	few	TGTGCCAGCAGCCAAGATGAGGCAGGGGCAGATACGCAGTATTTT	CASSQDEAGADTQYF
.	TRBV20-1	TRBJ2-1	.	TGCAGTTCCACGGGGATTTCCTACAATGAGCAGTTCTTC	CSSTGISYNEQFF
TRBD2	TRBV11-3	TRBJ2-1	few	TGTGCCAGCAGCTCGTCCCTAGCGGGAGAGCAGTTCTTC	CASSSSLAGEQFF
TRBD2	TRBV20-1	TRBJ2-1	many	TGCAGTGCTAGAGTTCCCCTACTAGCGGGGGGATACAATGAGCAGTTCTTC	CSARVPLLAGGYNEQFF
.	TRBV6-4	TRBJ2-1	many	TGTGCCAGCAGTGACGTGACTAGCTCCTACAATGAGCAGTTCTTC	CASSDVTSSYNEQFF
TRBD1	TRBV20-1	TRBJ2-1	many	TGCAGTGCTCGCCGCCGGGACAGGGGGTACAATGAGCAGTTCTTC	CSARRRDRGYNEQFF
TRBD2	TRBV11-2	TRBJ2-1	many	TGTGCCAGCAGCTTATTCGGCGGACTAGCGGGGGTTAGAGTTTCCTACAATGAGCAGTTCTTC	CASSLFGGLAGVRVSYNEQFF
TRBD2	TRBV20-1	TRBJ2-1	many	TGCAGTGCTAGAGATCGGACTAGCGGGGGAAACAATGAGCAGTTCTTC	CSARDRTSGGNNEQFF
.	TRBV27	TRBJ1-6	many	TGTGCCAGCAGCCGCCCCGGGGGCGCAAAGGGTCGATCACCCCTCCACTTT	CASSRPGGAKGRSPLHF
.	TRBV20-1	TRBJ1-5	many	TGCAGTGCTAGAGATCATAAGGGGAGAGGCAATCAGCCCCAGCATTTT	CSARDHKGRGNQPQHF
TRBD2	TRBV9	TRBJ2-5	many	TGTGCCAGCAGCCTTCTAGCGGGAATAGGAGAGACCCAGTACTTC	CASSLLAGIGETQYF
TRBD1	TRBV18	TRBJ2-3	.	TGTGCCAGCTCACCAATCTCAGGGGGCACGACAGATACGCAGTATTTT	CASSPISGGTTDTQYF
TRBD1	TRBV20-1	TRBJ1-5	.	TGCAGTGCTCAGCAGGGGGTTTTTCAGCCCCAGCATTTT	CSAQQGVFQPQHF
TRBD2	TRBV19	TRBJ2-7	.	TGTGCCAGTAGTATGAGGGCTAGCGGAGTATCCTACGAGCAGTACTTC	CASSMRASGVSYEQYF
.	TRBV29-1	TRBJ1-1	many	TGCAGCGTTGAAGATCAAGGGGGAGGAGCTTTCTTT	CSVEDQGGGAFF
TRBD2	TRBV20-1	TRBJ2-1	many	TGCAGTGCTAAGAACTTAGCGGGATTAGCCTACAATGAGCAGTTCTTC	CSAKNLAGLAYNEQFF
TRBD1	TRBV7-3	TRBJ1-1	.	TGTGCCAGCAGCACAGGGACAGGGGTGAACACTGAAGCTTTCTTT	CASSTGTGVNTEAFF
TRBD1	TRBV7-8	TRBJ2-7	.	TGTGCCAGCAGCTTAGGCTGGGACAGTACCTACGAGCAGTACTTC	CASSLGWDSTYEQYF
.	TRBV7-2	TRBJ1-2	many	TGTGCCAGCAGCTTAGGGGAGTATGGCTACACCTTC	CASSLGEYGYTF
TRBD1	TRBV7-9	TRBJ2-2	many	TGTGCCAGCAGCCGGACAGGTCCCGGGGAGCTGTTTTTT	CASSRTGPGELFF
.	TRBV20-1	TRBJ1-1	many	TGCAGTGCTAGAGGGGAAGGAGAAACTGAAGCTTTCTTT	CSARGEGETEAFF